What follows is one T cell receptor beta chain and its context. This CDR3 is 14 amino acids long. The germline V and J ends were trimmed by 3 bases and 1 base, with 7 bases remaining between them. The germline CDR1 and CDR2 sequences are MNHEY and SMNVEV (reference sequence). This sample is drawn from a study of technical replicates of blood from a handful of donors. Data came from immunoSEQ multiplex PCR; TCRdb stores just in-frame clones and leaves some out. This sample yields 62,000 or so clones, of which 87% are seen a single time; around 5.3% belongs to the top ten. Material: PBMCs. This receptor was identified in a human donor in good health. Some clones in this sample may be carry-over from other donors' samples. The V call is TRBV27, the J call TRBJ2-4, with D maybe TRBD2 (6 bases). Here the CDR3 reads CASSLGGAKNIQYF. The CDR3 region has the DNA TGTGCCAGCAGTTTGGGGGGTGCCAAAAACATTCAGTACTTC.